Below are 27 T cell receptor beta chains sequenced from a single sample in a study of post-analysis software for immune sequencing data. Study findings and constraints: TRBV segments more frequent in patients than in controls numbered about five and included TRBV5-6, TRBV5-1 and TRBV20-1.

cDNA libraries of TCR beta carried unique molecular identifiers. Via MiXCR, TCRdb re-called the PCR reads, giving one row per CDR3 protein. The data hold about 820,000 distinct CDR3 sequences, with approximately 53% observed a single time. What these receptors recognize is not known. The sequencing sample was made of blood. Receptors originate from a girl between 10 and 17 years old with multiple sclerosis.

V and J are TRBV20-1 and TRBJ2-5; TRBD2 matches at 7 bases. CDR3 length: 15 amino acids. Germline V gene data show CDR1 as DFQATT and CDR2 as SNEGSKA (reference sequence). V shed 0 bases, J shed 10 bases, and the junction held 14 bases outside the gene matches. The CDR3 nucleotides read TGCAGTGCTAGAGATCGATATTATGAGCGGGGCCTCCAGTACTTC. It is translated as CSARDRYYERGLQYF.

This sequence joins TRBV5-1 and TRBJ2-5; D gene uncertain. The CDR3 has 16 residues. The germline CDR1 and CDR2 sequences are SGHRS and YFSETQ. Trimming pared 0 bases from V and 4 bases from J, leaving 16 bases between. CDR3 in amino acids: CASSLAASFTSETQYF. Written as DNA, the CDR3 is TGCGCCAGCAGCTTGGCGGCTAGTTTTACATCAGAGACCCAGTACTTC.

The V call is TRBV9, the J call TRBJ1-2; D not certain. There are 15 residues in the CDR3. Per the germline V gene, CDR1 is SGDLS and CDR2 is YYNGEE. Trimming left V 0 bases short and J 8 bases short, with 17 bases between. In nucleotides, the CDR3 is TGTGCCAGCAGCGTAGAGGCAGGATCGATGGGAGGCTACACCTTC. It is translated as CASSVEAGSMGGYTF.

In its sample, this clonotype was seen a few times. This sequence joins TRBV5-1 and TRBJ2-7; 10 bases are a match to TRBD2. Unmatched junction bases numbered 6, after V lost 4 bases and J lost 2 bases. There are 15 residues in the CDR3. Per the germline V gene, CDR1 is SGHRS and CDR2 is YFSETQ. CDR3 sequence (DNA): TGCGCCAGCAGCATCCGGACTAGCGGACCCTACGAGCAGTACTTC. As protein: CASSIRTSGPYEQYF.

Only a few counts were recorded for this clonotype. V gene TRBV7-2 combines with J gene TRBJ2-3; no clear D gene. Trimming removed 3 bases from V and 5 bases from J, with 12 bases in between. Looked up from germline, CDR1 is SGHTA and CDR2 is FQGNSA. The CDR3 has 14 residues. The CDR3 nucleotides read TGTGCCAGCAGCTTTGAAATAAGGAGAGATACGCAGTATTTT. Translating gives CASSFEIRRDTQYF. Looking up the rest from reference TRBV7-2 and TRBJ2-3 gives the full variable domain: GAGVSQSPSNKVTEKGKDVELRCDPISGHTALYWYRQSLGQGLEFLIYFQGNSAPDKSGLPSDRFSAERTGGSVSTLTIQRTQQEDSAVYLCASSFEIRRDTQYFGPGTRLTVL.

This sequence joins TRBV6-6 and TRBJ1-1, with a possible D match to TRBD1 (5 bases). Germline CDR1 reads MNHNY; CDR2 reads SVGAGI (reference sequence). Trimming shortened V by 4 bases and J by 3 bases, and 9 bases separated the two germline ends. The CDR3 has 13 amino acids. The DNA of the CDR3 is TGTGCCAGCAGTTGGGGACCGGACACTGAAGCTTTCTTT. It yields the protein CASSWGPDTEAFF.

J is TRBJ2-5 and V is TRBV6-1; a possible D gene is TRBD2 (5 bases). The CDR3 spans 13 residues. Trimming took 7 bases from V and 3 from J, leaving 12 bases between them. Germline assignment: CDR1 MNHNS and CDR2 SASEGT. CDR3 in amino acids: CASTILAEETQYF. The CDR3 nucleotides are TGTGCCAGCACCATCCTAGCAGAAGAGACCCAGTACTTC.

The J gene is TRBJ2-1, the V gene TRBV7-6, with TRBD2 matching 12 bases. The CDR3 sequence is 18 residues long. CDR1 is SGHVS and CDR2 is FNYEAQ in the germline V gene. The J segment lost 7 bases and the V segment lost 5 bases, leaving 15 bases of the junction unmatched. The CDR3, as DNA: TGTGCCAGCAGCCTTCTAGCGGGGGGGCTATTCTTGGCAAATGAGCAGTTCTTC. As protein: CASSLLAGGLFLANEQFF. Full variable domain (outside the CDR3, taken from reference TRBV7-6 and TRBJ2-1): GAGVSQSPRYKVTKRGQDVALRCDPISGHVSLYWYRQALGQGPEFLTYFNYEAQQDKSGLPNDRFSAERPEGSISTLTIQRTEQRDSAMYRCASSLLAGGLFLANEQFFGPGTRLTVL.

The chain combines TRBV20-1 with TRBJ2-5; perhaps TRBD2 as D (6 bases). Trimming stripped 5 bases from V and 4 bases from J, with 20 bases between. There are 15 residues in the CDR3. Germline V CDR1 and CDR2: DFQATT, SNEGSKA (reference sequence). CDR3: CSAPVVAGKPETQYF. The CDR3 DNA follows: TGCAGTGCTCCCGTGGTGGCGGGGAAACCAGAGACCCAGTACTTC.

The chain links TRBV2 to TRBJ2-7, with 11 bases fitting TRBD2. CDR1 is SNHLY, CDR2 FYNNEI, per germline. There are 13 residues in the CDR3. The V gene end was trimmed by 5 bases and the J gene end by 6 bases; junction bases not matched to a gene: 3. The CDR3 nucleotides are TGTGCCAGCAGTTGGACTAGCGGGCCCGAGCAGTACTTC. Amino acids: CASSWTSGPEQYF.

The genes are TRBV10-3 and TRBJ2-3; 13 bases map to TRBD2. V lost 6 bases and J lost 2; bases outside the gene matches: 5. This CDR3 spans 16 amino acids. Germline V lookup: CDR1 ENHRY, CDR2 SYGVKD. CDR3 amino acids: CAISLTSGGNTDTQYF. DNA for the CDR3: TGTGCCATCAGCCTGACTAGCGGGGGGAACACAGATACGCAGTATTTT.

The chain couples TRBV7-6 to TRBJ1-4; D is unclear. The germline gives CDR1 SGHVS, CDR2 FNYEAQ. The CDR3 has 16 amino acids. Trimming stripped 0 bases from V and 6 bases from J, with 14 bases between. CDR3 DNA sequence: TGTGCCAGCAGCTTAGCAGGTGGACTCAGTTATGAAAAACTGTTTTTT. Its translation is CASSLAGGLSYEKLFF.

The count of this clonotype is one. The genes are TRBV29-1 and TRBJ2-7, with D hard to call. The germline CDR1 and CDR2 sequences are SQVTM and ANQGSEA. The CDR3 contains 13 residues. V was clipped by 5 bases and J by 3 bases, with 14 bases between them. The CDR3 sequence is CSVTHAPVYEQYF. CDR3 sequence (DNA): TGCAGCGTTACGCACGCTCCTGTCTACGAGCAGTACTTC.

This clonotype was picked up a small number of times. The chain carries TRBV7-8 and TRBJ2-4; D may be TRBD2 (5 bases). This CDR3 spans 15 amino acids. The germline V gene encodes CDR1 SGHVS and CDR2 FQNEAQ. V lost 1 base, J lost 6 bases, and 13 bases lay in between. CDR3 protein: CASSLGGLIGNIQYF. The CDR3 DNA sequence: TGTGCCAGCAGCTTAGGCGGGCTCATCGGAAACATTCAGTACTTC.

V usage is TRBV6-6 and J usage is TRBJ1-2, with 8 bases aligning to TRBD1. Trimming removed 4 bases from V and 1 base from J; junction bases left unmatched: 5. The germline V gene encodes CDR1 MNHNY and CDR2 SVGAGI (reference sequence). The CDR3 runs 15 residues. CDR3 residues: CASSFGQGNNYGYTF. The CDR3 DNA sequence: TGTGCCAGCAGTTTTGGACAGGGCAATAACTATGGCTACACCTTC.

The rearrangement uses TRBV7-3 and TRBJ2-7, with D unresolved. Germline loops: CDR1 SGHTA, CDR2 FQGTGA. The CDR3 is 14 amino acids. V was pared by 2 bases and J by 4 bases, with 12 bases between. This CDR3 reads CASSLSGGIYEQYF. CDR3 coding DNA: TGTGCCAGCAGCTTATCCGGCGGAATATACGAGCAGTACTTC.

The chain uses TRBV10-3 and TRBJ1-6, with D unclear. Germline-derived CDR1 and CDR2 are ENHRY and SYGVKD. The CDR3 has 13 residues. Trimming took 3 bases from V and 6 from J, leaving 6 bases between them. CDR3 protein: CAISDPGNSPLHF. In DNA, the CDR3 is TGTGCCATCAGTGATCCGGGTAATTCACCCCTCCACTTT.

This clonotype was detected only a few times. The rearrangement links TRBV7-6 to TRBJ2-7, with D possibly being TRBD1 or TRBD2 (5 bases each). The germline V gene has CDR1 SGHVS and CDR2 FNYEAQ. This CDR3 region has 15 residues. Trimming left V 4 bases short and J 2 bases short, with 15 bases between. The CDR3 nucleotides are TGTGCCAGCAGCTCAGGGACCCAAATACCCTACGAGCAGTACTTC. Translating it yields CASSSGTQIPYEQYF.

This clonotype was counted between two and nine times. This chain uses TRBV20-1 with TRBJ2-1; 8 nucleotides line up with TRBD2. CDR1 is DFQATT and CDR2 is SNEGSKA in the germline V gene (reference sequence). This CDR3 contains 16 residues. With 0 bases clipped from V and 0 bases from J, the junction kept 4 bases outside the gene matches. CDR3 region: CSARDWSGGSYNEQFF. CDR3 DNA: TGCAGTGCTAGAGATTGGAGCGGGGGCTCCTACAATGAGCAGTTCTTC.

J is TRBJ2-4 and V is TRBV9; no reliable D call. Germline CDR1 reads SGDLS; CDR2 reads YYNGEE. Trimming left V 0 bases short and J 1 base short, with 14 bases between. This CDR3 has 17 amino acids. The CDR3 coding sequence is TGTGCCAGCAGCGTAGAGGGAAACCCTGTGGCCAAAAACATTCAGTACTTC. It yields the protein CASSVEGNPVAKNIQYF.

The V and J genes are TRBV7-6 and TRBJ2-5; D possibly corresponds to TRBD1 (6 bases). The germline V and J ends were trimmed by 6 bases and 9 bases, with 17 bases remaining between them. This CDR3 has 13 amino acids. Per germline, CDR1 SGHVS and CDR2 FNYEAQ. CDR3: CASSYQGFEAQYF. DNA of the CDR3: TGTGCCAGCAGTTATCAGGGGTTTGAGGCCCAGTACTTC.

V is TRBV10-3 and J is TRBJ2-3, with D perhaps TRBD1 or TRBD2 (5 bases each). Germline CDR1 ENHRY, CDR2 SYGVKD. This CDR3 is 17 amino acids long. V lost 4 bases, J lost 4 bases, and 21 bases lay in between. DNA of the CDR3: TGTGCCATCAGTGGAAGGGGCCGAGGGTTCACAGCAGATACGCAGTATTTT. Translating it yields CAISGRGRGFTADTQYF.

This rearrangement joins TRBV19 to TRBJ1-5; 7 bases fit TRBD1. In germline, CDR1 is LNHDA, CDR2 SQIVND (reference sequence). V lost 9 bases and J lost 4; bases outside the gene matches: 9. CDR3 length equals 14 residues. The chain's CDR3 is CASRRDSTNQPQHF. CDR3 sequence (DNA): TGTGCCAGCAGGCGGGACAGCACTAATCAGCCCCAGCATTTT.

The chain combines TRBV27 with TRBJ1-5; weak D call: TRBD1 (5 bases). Germline CDR1 reads MNHEY; CDR2 reads SMNVEV (reference sequence). The germline V and J ends were trimmed by 1 base and 3 bases, with 10 bases remaining between them. The CDR3 consists of 15 residues. The CDR3 loop reads CASSLLSRANQPQHF. In DNA form, the CDR3 reads TGTGCCAGCAGTTTATTGTCCAGGGCCAATCAGCCCCAGCATTTT.

The rearrangement links TRBV5-1 to TRBJ2-3; possible D gene TRBD2, 6 bases. With 8 bases removed from V and 2 bases from J, the gap between germline ends came to 18 bases. This CDR3 contains 15 residues. Germline V gene data show CDR1 as SGHRS and CDR2 as YFSETQ. The CDR3 loop reads CASTRGTVPTDTQYF. Here the CDR3 DNA reads TGCGCCAGTACCCGGGGGACCGTTCCCACAGATACGCAGTATTTT.

This clonotype was observed a handful of times. The chain has TRBV15 and TRBJ1-6; the D gene is possibly TRBD1 (6 bases). CDR3 size: 15 residues. Per the germline V gene, CDR1 is LNHNV and CDR2 is YYDKDF (reference sequence). V was clipped by 5 bases and J by 2 bases, with 10 bases between them. The CDR3 DNA reads TGTGCCACCAGCTTCCGGGACACCTATAATTCACCCCTCCACTTT. Encoded protein: CATSFRDTYNSPLHF.

The chain couples TRBV5-1 to TRBJ2-3, with TRBD1 matching 8 bases. CDR1 SGHRS and CDR2 YFSETQ come from the germline V gene. V shed 2 bases and J 4 bases; nucleotides not matched to a gene: 9. CDR3 length equals 16 residues. CDR3 coding DNA: TGCGCCAGCAGCTTTGGACAGGGCCTTAGCGCAGATACGCAGTATTTT. Protein: CASSFGQGLSADTQYF.